This TCR beta chain is from a study of shared clonotypes between healthy human individuals (dated by TCRdb to about 2020). Regarding the study in general: Three men and two women, aged 18 to 49 years, made up the cohort. For each donor, CD4 naive and CD4 memory were each run on three plates, CD8 naive on two plates, and CD8 memory on one plate. Blood TCR repertoires of roughly 5 healthy adults were deeply sequenced to estimate repertoire size and the extent of clonotype sharing between individuals. To increase sequencing depth and limit assay-specific biases, TCR repertoire library preparation and sequencing were carried out by different laboratories using diverse techniques. Per donor, leukapheresis produced somewhere between about 0.85 and 9.5 billion PBMCs. Broader findings and caveats from the paper: Clonotypes shared by all four sorted-subset donors showed higher generation probabilities than non-shared clonotypes. Across four donors, around 5.4% of naive CD4, approximately 3.5% of naive CD8, 2.3% of memory CD4, and approximately 0.42% of memory CD8 clonotypes were shared. Naive subsets generally had larger estimated clonotype richness than memory subsets did. Rarefaction of sorted-subset datasets indicated incomplete sequencing despite the large sequencing depth. Based on pairwise subsampling, the degree of clonotype sharing among donors was expected to be affected by sequencing depth. Sampling was restricted to blood, and TCR repertoires in tissue are likely to differ from TCR repertoires in blood. Because the study included a small number of donors, the genetic and exposure-history diversity represented was limited.

Using the deep immunoSEQ assay, TCR CDR3 regions were amplified from genomic DNA by multiplex PCR. For each cell subset, the extracted genomic DNA was distributed evenly across all wells of several immunoSEQ 96-well plates, and each plate served as one replicate. For sorted subsets, approximately 210 ng of genomic DNA, equivalent to 30,000 or so T cell genomes, went into each replicate PCR. The purified libraries were quantified using a Qubit 3.0 fluorometer, sized with a Bioanalyzer 2100, and then quantified again using the KAPA Library Quantification kit. A separate single-read 150-cycle Illumina NextSeq 550 flow cell was used to sequence each immunoSEQ 96-well plate. In the paper's pipeline: The immunoSEQ output contained only junctional sequences without quality scores, so filtering could not match that applied to full-length reads. To assign V/J genes and CDR3, sequences were annotated against IMGT germline references using PyIR, a Python wrapper for IgBLAST v1.9. Reads were removed for weak V/J assignments (E-value above 1e-6), missing CDR3, stop codons, out-of-frame junctions, or ambiguous translated residues. V3J clonotypes were defined by identical inferred V gene, J gene, and CDR3 amino acid sequence. The percentage overlap between two repertoires was calculated by dividing the number of shared unique clonotypes by the size of the smaller repertoire. Three approaches were used to assess repertoire richness: RTK rarefaction, the Chao1 estimator, and Recon v2.1 estimates of unobserved clonotypes. Generation probabilities were computed with OLGA for all TCRbeta clonotypes obtained by the gDNA method from four donors. Entries here come from immuneACCESS through TCRdb and include only in-frame sequences with V and J called. Some clones fail to appear in such tables; in the studies checked, an unresolved V gene covers under half of the shortfall, and the cause of the remainder is unknown. D and trimming were read from the DNA, whereas the V and J calls and clone size are those reported in that table. A total of roughly 110,000 clones appear in this sample, under 70% of them only once. The ten biggest clones cover over 20% of the sample.

Healthy HIV-negative adults with no recently reported acute infections or vaccinations were included as donors. Every donor was a Caucasian adult living in Nashville, Tennessee, USA. CD8 memory samples were composed of magnetically selected CD45RO+ cells combined with CCR7-negative CD45RA+ effector memory (TemRA) cells. Blood was collected by leukapheresis, and PBMCs were isolated by Ficoll-Histopaque density gradient centrifugation and then cryopreserved in liquid nitrogen vapor phase. Purity and quantity of every magnetically sorted T cell population were checked by analytical flow cytometry. From each sorted fraction, genomic DNA was isolated and quantified by UV absorbance on a Nanodrop 2000c. Per the germline V gene, SGDLS is the CDR1 and YYNGEE is the CDR2. From cysteine to phenylalanine, the CDR3 is 14 amino acids long. The sequence is cut down to CDR3 DNA, 42 bases in frame from base 1. Ends trimmed: V by 3 bases, J by 5 bases; bases unmatched to a gene: 6.

Remarks on this clone: The clone's antigen remains unknown. No per-base quality is available; no much larger clone lies one base away.

This clonotype was obtained from a woman in her twenties or thirties in good health. The sequenced sample was memory CD8+ T cells sorted from blood. The cell subset or site label corresponds to: CD45RO+ cells pooled with CCR7-negative TemRA cells. The rearranged chain carries TRBV9 and TRBJ2-7, with 9 bases aligning to TRBD2. DNA sequence: TGTGCCAGCAGCGGGGGACTAGCCCCCAACGAGCAGTACTTC. This sequence encodes CASSGGLAPNEQYF. Full variable domain (CDR3 extended with the reference TRBV9 and TRBJ2-7 proteins): DSGVTQTPKHLITATGQRVTLRCSPRSGDLSVYWYQQSLDQGLQFLIQYYNGEERAKGNILERFSAQQFPDLHSELNLSSLELGDSALYFCASSGGLAPNEQYFGPGTRLTVT.